These 2 T cell receptor beta chains were all obtained from the same sample, sequenced in a study of blood T cell repertoires in COVID-19. TCRdb's copy holds only in-frame clones and misses some; the assay was immunoSEQ multiplex PCR. The sample records 100,000 to 150,000 clones, approximately 90% being singletons. Input material: peripheral blood. These receptors were taken from a human donor in a cohort sampled during active COVID-19.

V is TRBV7-6 and J is TRBJ2-7; 11 nucleotides line up with TRBD2. Looked up from germline, CDR1 is SGHVS and CDR2 is FNYEAQ. This CDR3 is built from 16 residues. Trimming took 1 base from V and 0 from J; bases not matched to a gene: 2. In nucleotides, the CDR3 is TGTGCCAGCAGCTTAGGTACTAGCGGGAGCTCCTACGAGCAGTACTTC. It encodes CASSLGTSGSSYEQYF.

The chain has TRBV7-8 and TRBJ1-1; D gene uncertain. V was clipped by 5 bases and J by 6 bases, with 16 bases between them. The CDR3 length is 14 residues. The germline CDR1 and CDR2 sequences are SGHVS and FQNEAQ. Here the CDR3 reads CASSAQTDPSEAFF. For the CDR3, the DNA is TGTGCCAGCAGCGCACAGACCGACCCTTCTGAAGCTTTCTTT. Supplemented by reference TRBV7-8 and TRBJ1-1, the full variable domain reads GAGVSQSPRYKVAKRGQDVALRCDPISGHVSLFWYQQALGQGPEFLTYFQNEAQLDKSGLPSDRFFAERPEGSVSTLKIQRTQQEDSAVYLCASSAQTDPSEAFFGQGTRLTVV.